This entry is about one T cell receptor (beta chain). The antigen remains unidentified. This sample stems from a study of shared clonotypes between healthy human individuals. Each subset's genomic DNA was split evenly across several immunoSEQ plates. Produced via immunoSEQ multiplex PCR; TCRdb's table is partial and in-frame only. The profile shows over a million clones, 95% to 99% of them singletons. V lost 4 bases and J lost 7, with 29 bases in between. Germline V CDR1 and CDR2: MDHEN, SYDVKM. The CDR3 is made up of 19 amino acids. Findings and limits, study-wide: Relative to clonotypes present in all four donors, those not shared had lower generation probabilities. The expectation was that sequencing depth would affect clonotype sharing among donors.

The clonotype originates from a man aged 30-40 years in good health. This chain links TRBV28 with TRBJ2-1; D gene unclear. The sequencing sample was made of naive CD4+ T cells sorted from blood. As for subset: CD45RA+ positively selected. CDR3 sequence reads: CASSSVWYPFPNGANEQFF. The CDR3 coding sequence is TGTGCCAGCAGTTCTGTGTGGTACCCGTTCCCCAATGGTGCTAATGAGCAGTTCTTC.